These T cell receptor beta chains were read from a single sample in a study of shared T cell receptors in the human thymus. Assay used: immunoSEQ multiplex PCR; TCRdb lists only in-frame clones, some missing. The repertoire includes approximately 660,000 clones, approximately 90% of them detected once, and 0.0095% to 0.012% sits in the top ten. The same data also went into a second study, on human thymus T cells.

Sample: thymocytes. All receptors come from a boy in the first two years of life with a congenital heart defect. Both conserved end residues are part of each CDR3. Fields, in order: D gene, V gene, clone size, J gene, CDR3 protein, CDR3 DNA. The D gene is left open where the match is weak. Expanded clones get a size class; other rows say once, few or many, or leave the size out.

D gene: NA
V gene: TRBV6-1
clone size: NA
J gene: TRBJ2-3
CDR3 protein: CASDLGARDTQYF
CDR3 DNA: TGTGCCAGCGATTTGGGGGCTCGGGATACGCAGTATTTT

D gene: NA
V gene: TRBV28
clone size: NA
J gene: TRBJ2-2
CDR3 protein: CASSSYTGELFF
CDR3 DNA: TGTGCCAGCAGTTCCTACACCGGGGAGCTGTTTTTT

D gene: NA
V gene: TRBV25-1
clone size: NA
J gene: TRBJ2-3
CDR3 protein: CASKTGGPTDTQYF
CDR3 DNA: TGTGCCAGCAAGACGGGGGGCCCAACAGATACGCAGTATTTT

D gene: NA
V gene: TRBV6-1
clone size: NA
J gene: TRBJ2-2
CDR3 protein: CASSPLLTGELFF
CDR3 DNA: TGTGCCAGCAGCCCCCTACTGACCGGGGAGCTGTTTTTT

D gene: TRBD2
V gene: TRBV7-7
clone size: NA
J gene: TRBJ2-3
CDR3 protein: CASSSTGTSHSFRTDTQYF
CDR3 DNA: TGTGCCAGCAGCTCTACCGGGACTAGCCACTCGTTCCGCACAGATACGCAGTATTTT

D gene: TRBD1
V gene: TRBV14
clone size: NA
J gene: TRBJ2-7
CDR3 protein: CASSQDRDGTGAYEQYF
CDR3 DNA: TGTGCCAGCAGCCAAGATAGAGACGGGACAGGAGCCTACGAGCAGTACTTC

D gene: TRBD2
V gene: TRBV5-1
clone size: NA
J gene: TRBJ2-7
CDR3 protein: CASSNGTSDMVSYEQYF
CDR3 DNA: TGCGCCAGCAGCAACGGGACTAGCGACATGGTCTCCTACGAGCAGTACTTC

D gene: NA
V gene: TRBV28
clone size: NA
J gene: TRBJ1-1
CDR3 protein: CASNLSWGGLVMNTEAFF
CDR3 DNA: TGTGCCAGCAACCTCTCTTGGGGAGGCCTGGTAATGAACACTGAAGCTTTCTTT

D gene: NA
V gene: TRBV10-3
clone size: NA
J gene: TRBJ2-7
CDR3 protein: CAISVRGYAYEQYF
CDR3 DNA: TGTGCCATCAGTGTAAGGGGGTATGCGTACGAGCAGTACTTC

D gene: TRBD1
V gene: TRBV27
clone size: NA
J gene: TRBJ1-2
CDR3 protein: CASSYEGRGDYGYTF
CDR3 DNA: TGTGCCAGCAGTTACGAGGGCAGGGGGGACTATGGCTACACCTTC

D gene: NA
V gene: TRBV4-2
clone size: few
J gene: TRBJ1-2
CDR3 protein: CASSQVDSGSPSGGYTF
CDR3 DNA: TGTGCCAGCAGCCAAGTGGACAGCGGAAGTCCCTCGGGAGGCTACACCTTC

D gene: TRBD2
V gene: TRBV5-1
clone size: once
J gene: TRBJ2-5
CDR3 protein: CASSLVLAGYQETQYF
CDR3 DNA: TGCGCCAGCAGCTTGGTACTAGCGGGGTACCAAGAGACCCAGTACTTC

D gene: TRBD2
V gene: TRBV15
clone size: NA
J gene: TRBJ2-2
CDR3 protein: CATSRDGSGRSRTGELFF
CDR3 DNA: TGTGCCACCAGCAGAGATGGGAGCGGGAGGTCAAGGACCGGGGAGCTGTTTTTT

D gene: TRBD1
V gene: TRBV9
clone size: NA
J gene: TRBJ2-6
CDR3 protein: CASSVWDRVTGANVLTF
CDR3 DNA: TGTGCCAGCAGCGTTTGGGACAGGGTCACTGGGGCCAACGTCCTGACTTTC

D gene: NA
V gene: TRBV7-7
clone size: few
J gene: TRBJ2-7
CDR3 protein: CASSLVGVGWSSYEQYF
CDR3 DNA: TGTGCTAGCAGCTTAGTTGGAGTTGGGTGGTCCTCCTACGAGCAGTACTTC

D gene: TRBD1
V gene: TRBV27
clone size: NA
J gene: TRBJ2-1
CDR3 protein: CASSLSQGGSYNEQFF
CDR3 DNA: TGTGCCAGCAGTTTGTCACAGGGGGGATCCTACAATGAGCAGTTCTTC

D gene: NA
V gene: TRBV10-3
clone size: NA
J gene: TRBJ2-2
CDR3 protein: CAISEKGLAFGTANTGELFF
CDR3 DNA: TGTGCCATCAGTGAGAAAGGTTTGGCGTTTGGCACAGCGAACACCGGGGAGCTGTTTTTT

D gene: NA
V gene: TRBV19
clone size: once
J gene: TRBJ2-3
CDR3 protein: CASKHIWGDPTPDTQYF
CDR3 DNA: TGTGCCAGTAAGCACATCTGGGGGGATCCTACTCCAGATACGCAGTATTTT

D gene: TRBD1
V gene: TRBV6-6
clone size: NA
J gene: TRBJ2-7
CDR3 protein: CASSYPPGQFEDEQYF
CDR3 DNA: TGTGCCAGCAGTTACCCCCCGGGACAGTTTGAGGACGAGCAGTACTTC

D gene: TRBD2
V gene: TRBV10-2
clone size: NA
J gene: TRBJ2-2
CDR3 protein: CASISRVAGTGELFF
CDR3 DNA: TGCGCCAGCATCTCCAGGGTAGCGGGAACCGGGGAGCTGTTTTTT

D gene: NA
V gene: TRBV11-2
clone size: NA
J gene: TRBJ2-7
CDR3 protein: CASSQQVQQYF
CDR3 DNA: TGTGCCAGCAGCCAACAGGTACAGCAGTACTTC

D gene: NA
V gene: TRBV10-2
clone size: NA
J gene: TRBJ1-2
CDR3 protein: CASTSDSLGYTF
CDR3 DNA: TGCGCCAGCACCTCAGACAGCCTTGGCTACACCTTC

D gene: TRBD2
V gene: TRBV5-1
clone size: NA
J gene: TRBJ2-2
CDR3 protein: CASSPTSGTANTGELFF
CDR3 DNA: TGCGCCAGCAGCCCGACTAGCGGGACCGCGAACACCGGGGAGCTGTTTTTT

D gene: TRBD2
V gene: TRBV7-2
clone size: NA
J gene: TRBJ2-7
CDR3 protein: CASSTTSGRAYEQYF
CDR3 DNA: TGTGCCAGCAGCACGACTAGCGGGAGGGCCTACGAGCAGTACTTC

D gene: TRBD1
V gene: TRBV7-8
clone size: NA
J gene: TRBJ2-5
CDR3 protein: CASSTGGGPSETQYF
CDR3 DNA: TGTGCCAGCAGCACAGGGGGTGGCCCCTCGGAGACCCAGTACTTC

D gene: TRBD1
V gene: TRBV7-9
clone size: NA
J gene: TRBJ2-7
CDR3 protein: CASSLARGGTSGISYEQYF
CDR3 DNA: TGTGCCAGCAGCTTAGCCCGAGGGGGCACCTCCGGGATTTCGTACGAGCAGTACTTC

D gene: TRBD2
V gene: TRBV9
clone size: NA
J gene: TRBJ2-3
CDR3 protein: CASSVAGLGGSTDTQYF
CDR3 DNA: TGTGCCAGCAGCGTAGCTGGACTAGGAGGAAGCACAGATACGCAGTATTTT

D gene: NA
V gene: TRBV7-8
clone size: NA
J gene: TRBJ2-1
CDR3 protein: CASSPTSRLLKKNEQFF
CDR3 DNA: TGTGCCAGCAGCCCCACTAGCCGGTTATTGAAGAAAAATGAGCAGTTCTTC

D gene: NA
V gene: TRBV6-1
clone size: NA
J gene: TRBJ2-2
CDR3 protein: CASSPGDTGELFF
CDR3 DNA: TGTGCATCGAGTCCGGGGGACACCGGGGAGCTGTTTTTT

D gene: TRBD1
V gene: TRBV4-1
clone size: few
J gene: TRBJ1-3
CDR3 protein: CASSQGTGQGNTIYF
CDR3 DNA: TGCGCCAGCAGCCAGGGGACAGGACAGGGAAACACCATATATTTT

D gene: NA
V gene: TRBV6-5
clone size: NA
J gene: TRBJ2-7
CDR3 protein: CASSYRLSSYEQYF
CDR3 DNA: TGTGCCAGCAGTTACCGACTGAGCTCCTACGAGCAGTACTTC